The present T cell receptor beta chain was sequenced within a study of monozygotic twins with inflammatory bowel disease. Study conclusions and caveats: Fewer shared clonotypes with others were found in IBD patients than in healthy twins, especially with disease activity. Differing T cell subtypes remained indistinguishable.

Germline CDR1 reads MNHEY; CDR2 reads SVGAGI. CDR3 length: 13 residues. An approximately 2.5 ml blood sample was drawn per donor. Researchers used 3500 ng of total RNA for each TCR library. Using the 5' RACE reads, TCRdb records one entry per CDR3 protein without DNA. The table lists approximately 200,000 distinct CDR3 sequences. A remark on this clonotype: Antigen unknown.

The clonotype comes from a human donor with ulcerative colitis or Crohn's disease, or a healthy co-twin of an affected twin (not recorded which). This chain connects TRBV6-5 to TRBJ2-7. Specimen: blood. This CDR3 is CASSYSGVYEQYF.